This TCR beta chain was sequenced in a study of T cells after yellow fever vaccination. The authors made TCR cDNA by 5'RACE template switching, adding a universal primer site and UMIs. TCRdb reprocessed the 5' RACE reads with MiXCR, giving one entry per CDR3 protein. This table holds some 300,000 distinct CDR3 sequences, approximately 10% found once. CDR3 length: 11 amino acids. Germline loops: CDR1 SQVTM, CDR2 ANQGSEA. V dropped 5 bases and J dropped 5 bases, with 9 bases sitting between them. The clonotype originates from a man aged 18 to 30 who received the YFV17D yellow fever vaccine. The chain couples TRBV29-1 to TRBJ1-2; D is ambiguous. The input for sequencing was CD4+ T cells sorted from PBMCs, taken 5 days after the yellow fever booster vaccination. Written as DNA, the CDR3 is TGCAGCGTTTCCGACGGATATGGCTACACCTTC. It specifies CSVSDGYGYTF.